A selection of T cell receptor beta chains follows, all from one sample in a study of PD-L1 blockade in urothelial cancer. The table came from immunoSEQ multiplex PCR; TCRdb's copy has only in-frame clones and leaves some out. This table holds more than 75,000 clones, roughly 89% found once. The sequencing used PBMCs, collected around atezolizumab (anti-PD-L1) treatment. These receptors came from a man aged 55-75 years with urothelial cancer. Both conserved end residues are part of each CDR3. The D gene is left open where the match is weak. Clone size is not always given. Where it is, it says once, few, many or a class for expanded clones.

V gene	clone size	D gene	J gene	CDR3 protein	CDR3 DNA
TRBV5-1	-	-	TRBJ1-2	CASSLGVGGPYGYTF	TGCGCCAGCAGCTTGGGGGTTGGCGGTCCCTATGGCTACACCTTC
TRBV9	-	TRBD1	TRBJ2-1	CASSVAGTVYNEQFF	TGTGCCAGCAGCGTCGCCGGGACAGTCTACAATGAGCAGTTCTTC
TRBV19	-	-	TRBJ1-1	CASMTNMNTEAFF	TGTGCCAGTATGACAAATATGAACACTGAAGCTTTCTTT
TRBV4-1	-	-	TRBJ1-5	CASSLMDRGYQPQHF	TGCGCCAGCAGCCTGATGGACCGAGGGTATCAGCCCCAGCATTTT
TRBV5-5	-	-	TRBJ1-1	CASSFPRGRDTEAFF	TGTGCCAGCAGCTTCCCCCGGGGGAGGGACACTGAAGCTTTCTTT
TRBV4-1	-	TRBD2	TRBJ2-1	CASSPGGVRSSYNEQFF	TGCGCCAGCAGCCCGGGGGGAGTTCGCAGCTCCTACAATGAGCAGTTCTTC
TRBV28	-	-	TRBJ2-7	CASSPGIEQYF	TGTGCCAGCAGCCCGGGTATCGAGCAGTACTTC
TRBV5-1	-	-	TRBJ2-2	CASTGLANTGELFF	TGCGCCAGCACGGGACTCGCGAACACCGGGGAGCTGTTTTTT
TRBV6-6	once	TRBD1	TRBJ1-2	CASSYSTTGNYGYTF	TGTGCCAGCAGTTACTCGACGACAGGGAACTATGGCTACACCTTC
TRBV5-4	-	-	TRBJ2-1	CASSFRQSKSNEQFF	TGTGCCAGCAGCTTCCGACAGAGTAAGTCGAATGAGCAGTTCTTC
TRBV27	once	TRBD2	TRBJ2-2	CASSPPKTSGNTGELFF	TGTGCCAGCAGTCCCCCCAAGACTAGCGGGAACACCGGGGAGCTGTTTTTT
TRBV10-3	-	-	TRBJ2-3	CAIREVSGAGTDTQYF	TGTGCCATCAGAGAGGTATCAGGGGCGGGCACAGATACGCAGTATTTT
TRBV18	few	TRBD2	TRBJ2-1	CASSPLRTASGGTNEQFF	TGTGCCAGCTCACCACTTCGGACCGCATCGGGGGGTACCAATGAGCAGTTCTTC
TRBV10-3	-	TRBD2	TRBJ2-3	CATSSGGASGTDTQYF	TGTGCCACCTCCAGCGGGGGGGCTTCGGGAACAGATACGCAGTATTTT
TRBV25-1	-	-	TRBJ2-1	CASSAGTIQFF	TGTGCCAGCAGTGCAGGGACAATTCAGTTCTTC
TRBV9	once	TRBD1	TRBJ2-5	CASSGTGGGKETQYF	TGTGCCAGCAGCGGAACAGGGGGCGGAAAAGAGACCCAGTACTTC
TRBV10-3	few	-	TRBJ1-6	CAIRKDYIGDNSPLHF	TGTGCCATCAGAAAAGACTACATAGGTGATAATTCACCCCTCCACTTT
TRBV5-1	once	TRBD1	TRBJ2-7	CASSATGTYEQYF	TGCGCCAGCAGCGCGACAGGGACCTACGAGCAGTACTTC
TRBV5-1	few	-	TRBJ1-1	CASSSDGNAEAFF	TGCGCCAGCAGCTCGGACGGGAACGCTGAAGCTTTCTTT
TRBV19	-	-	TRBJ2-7	CASSIYWTASYEQYF	TGTGCCAGTAGTATTTACTGGACAGCTAGCTACGAGCAGTACTTC
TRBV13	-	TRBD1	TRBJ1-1	CASSLDRGSIGAFF	TGTGCCAGCAGCTTGGACAGGGGCTCTATCGGAGCTTTCTTT
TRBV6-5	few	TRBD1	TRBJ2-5	CASSPDRAQETQYF	TGTGCCAGCAGTCCGGACAGGGCCCAAGAGACCCAGTACTTC
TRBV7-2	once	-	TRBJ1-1	CASSLDYGTEAFF	TGTGCCAGCAGTTTGGATTACGGGACTGAAGCTTTCTTT
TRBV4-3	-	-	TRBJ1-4	CASSQDYSEKLFF	TGCGCCAGCAGCCAAGATTATAGTGAAAAACTGTTTTTT